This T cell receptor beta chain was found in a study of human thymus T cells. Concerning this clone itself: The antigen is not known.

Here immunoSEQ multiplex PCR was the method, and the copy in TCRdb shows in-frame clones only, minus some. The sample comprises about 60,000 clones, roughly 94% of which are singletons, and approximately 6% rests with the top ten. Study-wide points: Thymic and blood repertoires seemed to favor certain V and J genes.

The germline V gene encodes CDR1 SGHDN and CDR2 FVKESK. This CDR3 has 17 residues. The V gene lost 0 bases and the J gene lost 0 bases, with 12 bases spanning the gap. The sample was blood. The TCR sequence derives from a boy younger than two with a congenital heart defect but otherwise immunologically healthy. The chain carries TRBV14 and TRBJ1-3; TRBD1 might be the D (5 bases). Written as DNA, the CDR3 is TGTGCCAGCAGCCAAGAGGAGCAGGGTTACTCTGGAAACACCATATATTTT. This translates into CASSQEEQGYSGNTIYF.